This T cell receptor beta chain came from a study of glioma-infiltrating T cells. Amplification of TCR alpha and beta CDR3 regions from RNA used iRepertoire nested multiplex PCR. TCRdb used MiXCR to reprocess the multiplex PCR reads, holding one entry per CDR3 protein. The data show more than 95,000 distinct CDR3 sequences, roughly 30% seen once. V was cut by 0 bases and J by 0 bases, with 6 bases left in between. There are 15 residues in the CDR3. CDR1 LGHDT and CDR2 YNNKEL come from the germline V gene (reference sequence). The sequencing sample was made of glioma tissue, nonneoplastic brain tissue, or PBMCs (not recorded which). This TCR was sampled from a human donor with low-grade glioma or glioblastoma, undergoing nonglioma brain surgery, or in good health (not recorded which). V gene TRBV3-1 combines with J gene TRBJ2-1; no firm D call. The CDR3 region is CASSQDHSSYNEQFF. The CDR3 region has the DNA TGTGCCAGCAGCCAAGATCACAGCTCCTACAATGAGCAGTTCTTC.